Given below is one TCR beta chain in context. Its specific antigen is unknown. Base qualities were left out, and no much larger clone turns up one base away. The data are from a study of beta chain features in type 1 diabetes (dated by TCRdb to 2017 to 2018). Regarding the study in general: Patients and healthy donors did not differ in mean age, gender distribution, total cell number or subset yield. A total of 90 million to 140 million sorted cells were examined across all samples, and RNA yield correlated strongly with the number of cells per subset. The study compared the TCRB repertoires of sorted circulating CD4+ T cell subsets in recently diagnosed type 1 diabetes patients with those in matched healthy donors. Regulatory and stem cell-like memory subsets were obtained from only 8 patients and roughly eight healthy donors, while naive and central memory subsets were obtained from all 30 or so donors. Findings and caveats that apply to the study as a whole: Naive, central memory and regulatory TCRB repertoires appeared to be more similar among patients than among healthy donors. Because cDNA was sequenced instead of genomic DNA, highly expressing activated cells could be over-represented, though the groups showed no difference in activation or CD3 levels. Only small numbers of individuals were included in the HLA sub-analyses, which left unresolved whether HLA type had any influence on TCRB rearrangement. In all four CD4+ subsets, TCRB CDR3 length was moderately but significantly shorter in type 1 diabetes patients. At VDJ recombination sites, type 1 diabetes patients had fewer insertions and more deleted nucleotides, which implies abnormalities in thymic rearrangement. PCR might favor shorter templates, but patient and control samples were amplified and corrected together, so any skew would affect both groups equally.

The entire amount of isolated RNA was reverse transcribed using the High Capacity cDNA Reverse Transcription Kit, so the sequenced TCRB transcripts were expressed ones. Deep immunoSEQ sequencing was performed on naive, central memory and regulatory T cell samples, with an average of roughly 4 million total reads per sample. After sorted cells were lysed in RLT buffer, RNA was extracted with DNase-treated RNeasy Micro or Mini kits, with the choice depending on cell number. Each cell subset was processed on its own to prevent cross-contamination, while patient and healthy donor samples were processed together. The immunoSEQ multiplex PCR was used to amplify TCRB sequences from cDNA, yielding 87-bp fragments that span the CDR3 region. Amplicons were sequenced on the Illumina HiSeq platform. For the original study's pipeline: Synthetic template baselines were used to correct PCR bias computationally, reads within Hamming distance 2 were collapsed, and singletons that could not be merged were discarded. Reads were aligned against IMGT to assign V, D and J genes, CDR3 length and insertions or deletions at six rearrangement sites. Within each subset, clonotype counts were normalized to sorted cell number, after which true diversity and Gini coefficients were computed with the tcR R package. The overlap coefficient, calculated on TCRB nucleotide sequences, was used to quantify repertoire sharing. Out-of-frame TCRB sequences from naive cells were analyzed as a proxy for the pre-selection repertoire. The table was pulled from immuneACCESS by TCRdb, which kept in-frame rearrangements only. Such tables lose some clones; where checked, under half of the loss comes from unresolved V genes, and the rest has no known cause. Clonal size and the V and J genes are those of that table, whereas D and trimming came from the DNA. The sample contains hundreds of thousands of clones, over 25% of them found a single time. The ten largest clones capture around 0.065% of the sample.

Clipping removes 4 bases from V and 5 bases from J, with 7 as the unmatched junction base count. The CDR3 starts with the cysteine, ends with the phenylalanine, and has 16 residues. The kept DNA is CDR3 alone, 48 bases in frame from the first base. CDR1 and CDR2 are read off the germline V gene as MGHDK and SYGVNS. A single peripheral blood draw of around 120 mL on average was collected from each donor into heparinised tubes. Using a panel that included CD45RO, CCR7, CD25, CD127, CD95 and CD27, naive, central memory, regulatory and stem cell-like memory CD4+ T cells were sorted on a BD FACSAria II. Every sorted population had a purity above 95%. Right away, PBMCs were isolated by Lymphoprep density gradient centrifugation and were stained directly, with no culture step. So that batch effects would be minimized, each experiment stained and sorted samples in pairs, pairing one healthy donor with one patient.

The source is a man between 18 and 35 years old in good health. Sequencing used naive CD4+ T cells from blood. According to the study, the label for this sample's cell subset or site signals: true naive CD4+ T cells. The V and J genes are TRBV25-1 and TRBJ2-7; 14 junctional bases match TRBD2. The CDR3: CASSGRGLAGVHEQYF. DNA sequence: TGTGCCAGCAGTGGAAGGGGACTAGCGGGAGTTCACGAGCAGTACTTC.